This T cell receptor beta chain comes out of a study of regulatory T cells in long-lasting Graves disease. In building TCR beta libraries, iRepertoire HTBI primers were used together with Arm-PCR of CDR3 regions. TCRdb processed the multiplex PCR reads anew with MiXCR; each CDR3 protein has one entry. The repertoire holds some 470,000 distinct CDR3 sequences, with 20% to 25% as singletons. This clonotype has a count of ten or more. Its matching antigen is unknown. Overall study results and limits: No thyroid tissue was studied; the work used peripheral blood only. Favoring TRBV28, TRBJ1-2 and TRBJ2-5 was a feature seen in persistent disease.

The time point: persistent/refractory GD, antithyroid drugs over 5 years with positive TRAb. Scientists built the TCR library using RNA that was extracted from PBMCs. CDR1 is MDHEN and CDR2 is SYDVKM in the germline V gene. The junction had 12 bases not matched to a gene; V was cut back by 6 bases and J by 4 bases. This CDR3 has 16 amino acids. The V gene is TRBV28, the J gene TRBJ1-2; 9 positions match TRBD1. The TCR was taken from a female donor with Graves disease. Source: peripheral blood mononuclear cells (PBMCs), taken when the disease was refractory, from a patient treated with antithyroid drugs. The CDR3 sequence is CASRPFGGTGSYGYTF. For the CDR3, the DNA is TGTGCCAGCAGGCCTTTTGGGGGGACAGGGAGCTATGGCTACACCTTC.